This T cell receptor (beta chain) was captured by sequencing in a study of PD-1 blockade in mismatch repair-deficient tumors (dated by TCRdb to 2017 to 2019). For the wider study: Between late 2013 and September 2016, the trial enrolled around 91 consecutive patients with over nine mismatch repair-deficient cancer types, every one of whom had been previously treated and was progressing. Tumor-associated T cell clones were tracked in the peripheral blood of patients responding to PD-1 blockade by deep sequencing of TCR CDR3 regions. Broader findings and caveats from the paper: Rapid expansion after pembrolizumab followed by contraction, generally before radiologic responses, was shown by tumor-resident clones, which were often undetectable in blood before treatment.

The CDR1 and CDR2 encoded by the germline V gene (reference sequence) are MNHEY and SMNVEV. Here V drops 6 bases and J drops 2 bases, and the junction holds 7 bases not matched to any gene. The CDR3 spans 14 residues, from the cysteine through the phenylalanine. The sequence is cut down to CDR3 DNA, 42 bases in frame from base 1. Mismatch repair deficiency was established in every enrolled patient by polymerase chain reaction or immunohistochemistry. TCR sequencing was performed for a few patients who responded to pembrolizumab therapy. The phase II trial prospectively evaluated PD-1 blockade with pembrolizumab in advanced mismatch repair-deficient cancers, independent of tissue of origin. Serial peripheral blood T cell samples were collected before and at multiple times after starting PD-1 blockade. The timing of each blood sample was reported as weeks after the first dose of pembrolizumab. Worth noting for this clone: Its antigen has not been determined. There are no base qualities to consult, and no much larger clone falls within one base.

Libraries were constructed by the immunoSEQ multiplex PCR assay. TCRdb obtained this table from immuneACCESS and retained in-frame rearrangements with V and J assigned. These tables miss some clones; where compared with another copy, unresolved V genes account for less than half of the shortfall, and the remainder is unexplained. The sample includes 40,000 to 60,000 clones, with over 75% observed a single time. The ten most abundant clones make up 7% to 8.5% of the sample. Specimen: peripheral blood, collected approximately 20 weeks after starting pembrolizumab. This TCR came from an adult with mismatch repair-deficient cancer. The V gene is TRBV27 and the J gene is TRBJ2-7; the central 7 bases match TRBD2. At the DNA level, the sequence is TGTGCCAGCAGCCCTCGGGAGGTGGCCTACGAGCAGTACTTC. The encoded protein is CASSPREVAYEQYF.